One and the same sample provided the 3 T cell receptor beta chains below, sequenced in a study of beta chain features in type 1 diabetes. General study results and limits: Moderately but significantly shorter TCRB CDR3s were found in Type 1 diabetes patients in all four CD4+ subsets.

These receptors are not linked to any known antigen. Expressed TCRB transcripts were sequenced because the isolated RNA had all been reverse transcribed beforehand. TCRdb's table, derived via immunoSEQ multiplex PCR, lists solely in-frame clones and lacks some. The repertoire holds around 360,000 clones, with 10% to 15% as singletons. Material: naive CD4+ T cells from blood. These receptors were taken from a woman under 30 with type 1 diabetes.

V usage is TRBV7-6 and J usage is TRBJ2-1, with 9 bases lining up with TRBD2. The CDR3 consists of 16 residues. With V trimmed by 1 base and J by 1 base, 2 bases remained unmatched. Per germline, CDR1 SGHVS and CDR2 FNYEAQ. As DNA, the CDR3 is TGTGCCAGCAGCTTAGAAACTAGCGGGTCCTACAATGAGCAGTTCTTC. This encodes CASSLETSGSYNEQFF.

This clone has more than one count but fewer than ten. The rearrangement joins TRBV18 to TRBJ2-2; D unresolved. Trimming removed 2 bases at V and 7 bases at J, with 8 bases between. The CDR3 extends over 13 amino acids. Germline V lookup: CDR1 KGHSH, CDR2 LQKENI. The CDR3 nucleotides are TGTGCCAGCTCACCAAGCGCAAGCGGGGAGCTGTTTTTT. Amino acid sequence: CASSPSASGELFF.

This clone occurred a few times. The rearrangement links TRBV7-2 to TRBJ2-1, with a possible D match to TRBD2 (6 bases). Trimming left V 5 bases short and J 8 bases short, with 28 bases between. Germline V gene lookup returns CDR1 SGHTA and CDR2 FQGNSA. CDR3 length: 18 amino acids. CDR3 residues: CASSPQGRIAASMDEQFF. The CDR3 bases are TGTGCCAGCAGCCCTCAAGGGAGGATAGCGGCCTCTATGGATGAGCAGTTCTTC.